The TCR beta chain under discussion was sequenced for a study of OX40 agonist ivuxolimab in advanced cancers. Study-wide context: Ivuxolimab is a fully human IgG2 antibody that activates OX40 (CD134). The dose of intravenous ivuxolimab that patients received every 2 weeks ranged from 0.01 to 10 mg/kg. Notes on the study in general: In general, CD8+ T cells held more expanded clones than CD4+ did, on average. CD4+ and CD8+ T cells in blood underwent clonal expansion by week 6 at 0.1 to 3.0 mg/kg.

The method was immunoSEQ multiplex PCR; TCRdb's version includes in-frame clones alone and lacks a portion of them. The table has 26,000 or so clones, about 82% seen once. This clone has more than one count but fewer than ten. Its cognate antigen is unknown. Trimming shortened V by 5 bases and J by 4 bases, and 11 bases separated the two germline ends. Germline CDR1 SEHNR, CDR2 FQNEAQ (reference sequence). This CDR3 has 14 amino acids. V gene TRBV7-9 combines with J gene TRBJ2-2, with D perhaps matching TRBD1 (5 bases). The sample here was CD4+ or CD8+ T cells sorted from blood, taken in a trial of the OX40 agonist ivuxolimab. The clonotype comes from an adult with an advanced solid tumor such as melanoma, head and neck, liver or kidney cancer. CDR3 sequence reads: CASSRGTGTGELFF. The CDR3 region has the DNA TGTGCCAGCAGCAGGGGCACGGGCACCGGGGAGCTGTTTTTT.